This entry describes one T cell receptor beta chain. Repertoires were generated with immunoSEQ multiplex PCR, while TCRdb's copy carries only in-frame clones and drops some. The sample holds 80,000 to 130,000 clones, roughly 92% seen once. This sample was included in a study of blood T cell repertoires in COVID-19. Across the whole study: The United States, Italy and Spain provided the acute and convalescent COVID-19 samples. T cells, B-cell-depleted T cells, or PBMCs supplied cDNA or gDNA.

This CDR3 is built from 15 residues. Between the trimmed V and J ends, which lost 8 bases and 5 bases, there was a span of 21 bases. Germline V gene data show CDR1 as MNHEY and CDR2 as SMNVEV (reference sequence). The genes are TRBV27 and TRBJ1-1, with D perhaps TRBD1 (6 bases). The sequenced sample was peripheral blood. The receptor's source is a man between 70 and 80 years old with acute or convalescent COVID-19. CDR3 bases: TGTGCCAGCTGCCTGGCAGGGGATAGAATGACTGAAGCTTTCTTT. Encoded protein: CASCLAGDRMTEAFF.